Listed below are T cell receptor beta chains from one sample, sequenced in a study of beta chain features in type 1 diabetes. Using immunoSEQ multiplex PCR, the repertoire was profiled, and TCRdb retains in-frame clones only, with some absent. The sample shows about 320,000 clones, roughly 15% of them seen only once. The sequencing sample was made of central memory CD4+ T cells from blood. Source of these receptors: a man under 40 in good health. Both conserved end residues are part of each CDR3. The order of the fields is D gene, J gene, clone size, V gene, CDR3 DNA, CDR3 protein. A D gene is named only where the DNA matches it firmly. Clone size is not always given. Where it is, it says once, few, many or a class for expanded clones.

TRBD1,TRBJ2-5,few,TRBV9,TGTGCCAGCAGCGTAGTTGGGACAGGGGTAGGGGAGACCCAGTACTTC,CASSVVGTGVGETQYF
.,TRBJ2-3,.,TRBV7-9,TGTGCCAGCAGCTTAGAGGAGACAGGAGCCACTAGCACAGATACGCAGTATTTT,CASSLEETGATSTDTQYF
.,TRBJ2-3,.,TRBV4-2,TGTGCCAGCAGCCAAGATAACTACGACGTCCTCGCTTCTAGCACAGATACGCAGTATTTT,CASSQDNYDVLASSTDTQYF
TRBD2,TRBJ2-3,few,TRBV9,TGTGCCAGCAGCAAGGAGGGGCTAGCGGGCACAGATACGCAGTATTTT,CASSKEGLAGTDTQYF
.,TRBJ1-4,few,TRBV9,TGTGCCAGCAGCGTAGGGTTAACTAATGAAAAACTGTTTTTT,CASSVGLTNEKLFF
TRBD2,TRBJ2-3,few,TRBV15,TGTGCCACCAGCAGAGATCCGGCGGGAGCCGGCACAGATACGCAGTATTTT,CATSRDPAGAGTDTQYF
.,TRBJ1-1,few,TRBV18,TGTGCCAGCTCACCGCAATCGAAAGGGAAAGCTTTCTTT,CASSPQSKGKAFF
.,TRBJ1-5,few,TRBV30,TGTGCCTGGGGCTCCCCCAATCAGCCCCAGCATTTT,CAWGSPNQPQHF
.,TRBJ1-5,.,TRBV7-2,TGTGCCAGCAGCTTAGTAGGGCGTCAGCCCCAGCATTTT,CASSLVGRQPQHF
.,TRBJ1-2,.,TRBV7-8,TGTGCCAGCACCAGAGCCGACACAGGGTTTCGGGCCTATGGCTACACCTTC,CASTRADTGFRAYGYTF
TRBD2,TRBJ2-5,.,TRBV5-1,TGCGCCAGCAGCTCTCTAGCGGGGTTAGCAGAGACCCAGTACTTC,CASSSLAGLAETQYF
.,TRBJ2-1,.,TRBV5-4,TGTGCCAGCAGCTTACCGGGAGGGGGCGTACAATCGTACAATGAGCAGTTCTTC,CASSLPGGGVQSYNEQFF
TRBD2,TRBJ2-1,few,TRBV10-3,TGTGCCATCAGTGGGTCTAGCGGGGAAACGAGCTCCTACAATGAGCAGTTCTTC,CAISGSSGETSSYNEQFF
TRBD1,TRBJ2-5,.,TRBV5-4,TGTGCCAGCAGCTTGCCTCGACAGGGGGGTGGAGAGACCCAGTACTTC,CASSLPRQGGGETQYF
TRBD1,TRBJ2-3,few,TRBV4-1,TGCGCCAGCAGCCACCGGACAGGAGAGGGTACGCAGTATTTT,CASSHRTGEGTQYF
TRBD1,TRBJ2-4,few,TRBV6-1,TGTGCCAGCAGTGAACAGGGGGCAAACATTCAGTACTTC,CASSEQGANIQYF
.,TRBJ2-4,many,TRBV4-1,TGCGCCAGCAGCCAGACGATACTCGCCAAAAACATTCAGTACTTC,CASSQTILAKNIQYF
.,TRBJ2-2,many,TRBV28,TGTGCCAGCAGTTCCCTTAACGGGCGCCGGGACGCCGGGGAGCTGTTTTTT,CASSSLNGRRDAGELFF
TRBD2,TRBJ2-1,.,TRBV2,TGTGCCAGCAGTGAAGTTTGGGGACTAGCGGGTGAGCAGTTCTTC,CASSEVWGLAGEQFF
.,TRBJ2-1,few,TRBV9,TGTGCCAGCAGCGTATTGAGTATGTTATCGGACAATGAGCAGTTCTTC,CASSVLSMLSDNEQFF
.,TRBJ1-4,.,TRBV5-4,TGTGCCAGCAGCCTGACAGCCGCAACTAATGAAAAACTGTTTTTT,CASSLTAATNEKLFF
.,TRBJ1-1,few,TRBV7-2,TGTGCCAGCAGCCCCCCTGGCAAGAACACTGAAGCTTTCTTT,CASSPPGKNTEAFF
TRBD2,TRBJ2-3,.,TRBV7-2,TGTGCCAGCAGCTTAGGAGGGACTAGCGGCACAGATACGCAGTATTTT,CASSLGGTSGTDTQYF
.,TRBJ2-1,few,TRBV11-3,TGTGCCAGCAGCTCCCCACTCGGGCCAACCACTGAGCAGTTCTTC,CASSSPLGPTTEQFF
.,TRBJ1-2,.,TRBV6-6,TGTGCCAGCAGTCAACGGCAGGGCTTCTATGGCTACACCTTC,CASSQRQGFYGYTF
.,TRBJ1-2,.,TRBV14,TGTGCCAGCAGCCAAGATTTAGGGGCAATCGGCTACACCTTC,CASSQDLGAIGYTF
TRBD1,TRBJ2-1,.,TRBV5-1,TGCGCCAGCAGGGACAGGGGGTTTTCGTACAATGAGCAGTTCTTC,CASRDRGFSYNEQFF
TRBD2,TRBJ2-5,.,TRBV11-3,TGTGCCAGCAGCTTACGGAGCGGGACTGGAGAGACCCAGTACTTC,CASSLRSGTGETQYF
TRBD2,TRBJ2-2,.,TRBV29-1,TGCAGCGTTAGCCTGGGACTAGTAAACACCGGGGAGCTGTTTTTT,CSVSLGLVNTGELFF
.,TRBJ1-1,few,TRBV11-2,TGTGCCAGCAGCCACAGCGGCAGGTCGTGGTACACTGAAGCTTTCTTT,CASSHSGRSWYTEAFF
.,TRBJ1-2,few,TRBV10-2,TGCGCCAGCAGTGAGAACACGCCAGGGAGGGGGAGTCGGTATGGCTACACCTTC,CASSENTPGRGSRYGYTF
.,TRBJ1-4,.,TRBV29-1,TGCAGCGTTGAAGAGTTTGAAAAGCTGTTTTTT,CSVEEFEKLFF
.,TRBJ1-2,.,TRBV27,TGTGCCAGCAGTAGAGGGGCCGGCTATGGCTACACCTTC,CASSRGAGYGYTF
TRBD2,TRBJ2-5,few,TRBV7-2,TGTGCCAGCAGCAACTTAGTGGGACTAGCCGAGACCCAGTACTTC,CASSNLVGLAETQYF
TRBD1,TRBJ2-5,few,TRBV28,TGTGCCAGCAGACAAATGACAGGGTTTTCAGAGACCCAGTACTTC,CASRQMTGFSETQYF
TRBD1,TRBJ1-6,.,TRBV7-2,TGTGCCAGCAGCTTAGGTTATGCGGGACAGGCTAATTCACCCCTCCACTTT,CASSLGYAGQANSPLHF
TRBD2,TRBJ2-5,few,TRBV11-2,TGTGCCAGCAGCCCCCGACTAGCGGGAGGGCAAGAGACCCAGTACTTC,CASSPRLAGGQETQYF
TRBD1,TRBJ1-5,.,TRBV6-5,TGTGCCAGCAAACTGACAGGGTCACAGCCCCAGCATTTT,CASKLTGSQPQHF
.,TRBJ2-7,many,TRBV7-2,TGTGCCAGCAGCTTAAATTCGGGTTCCTACGAGCAGTACTTC,CASSLNSGSYEQYF
.,TRBJ1-3,few,TRBV4-2,TGTGCCAGCAGCCAAGGGCAGGGCCTCGGAAACACCATATATTTT,CASSQGQGLGNTIYF
.,TRBJ2-7,few,TRBV28,TGTGCCAGCAGTCCGGACGGAAGAGGCTACGAGCAGTACTTC,CASSPDGRGYEQYF
TRBD1,TRBJ2-3,few,TRBV29-1,TGCAGCGTTGAAGGCGGGGTGGACAGGGGCATAGATACGCAGTATTTT,CSVEGGVDRGIDTQYF
.,TRBJ2-2,.,TRBV7-7,TGTGCCAGCAGCTCGGGACCGAACACCGGGGAGCTGTTTTTT,CASSSGPNTGELFF
.,TRBJ2-2,few,TRBV19,TGTGCCAGTAGTATCCTGATGGGAATGTTCTACAGCGACACCGGGGAGCTGTTTTTT,CASSILMGMFYSDTGELFF
.,TRBJ1-3,few,TRBV9,TGTGCCAGCAGCGAAGGGATCTCTGGAAACACCATATATTTT,CASSEGISGNTIYF
.,TRBJ2-3,few,TRBV5-1,TGCGCCAGCAGCGAACCTGGTGGGAATACGCAGTATTTT,CASSEPGGNTQYF
TRBD1,TRBJ1-5,few,TRBV30,TGTGCCTGGAGTCGGGACAGGGGCAATCAGCCCCAGCATTTT,CAWSRDRGNQPQHF
.,TRBJ2-3,.,TRBV9,TGTGCCAGCAGCGTATATGAGGGTAGGGGCACAGATACGCAGTATTTT,CASSVYEGRGTDTQYF
.,TRBJ1-3,.,TRBV9,TGTGCCAGCAGCGTAGGCGGTGGATACTCTGGAAACACCATATATTTT,CASSVGGGYSGNTIYF
.,TRBJ1-5,few,TRBV5-6,TGTGCCAGCACAGTGGCAGGGGCGGGCAATCAGCCCCAGCATTTT,CASTVAGAGNQPQHF
TRBD2,TRBJ2-1,.,TRBV7-3,TGTGCCAGCAGCTTACTGGCTAGCGGCTACAATGAGCAGTTCTTC,CASSLLASGYNEQFF
TRBD1,TRBJ2-7,few,TRBV7-2,TGTGCCAGCAGCTTAGACCTTCTACAGGGGGCGATGAGGTACTTC,CASSLDLLQGAMRYF
.,TRBJ2-5,many,TRBV6-5,TGTGCCAGCAGTTCCAGGGAAGAGACCCAGTACTTC,CASSSREETQYF